These 17 T cell receptor beta chains came from one sample sequenced in a study of blood T cell repertoires in COVID-19. Sequenced by immunoSEQ multiplex PCR; TCRdb stores in-frame clones only, minus some. Among about 160,000 clones listed, 65% to 90% were seen once. Source material: peripheral blood. Receptor source: a woman in her 40s with COVID-19, enrolled during active disease.

The J gene is TRBJ2-3, the V gene TRBV2, with TRBD2 identical over 10 bases. The CDR3 runs 17 residues. V shed 5 bases and J 5 bases; nucleotides not matched to a gene: 13. CDR1 is SNHLY and CDR2 is FYNNEI in the germline V gene. CDR3 sequence (DNA): TGTGCCAGCAGTACCCTAGCGGGAGCCGGTTCGCGAGATACGCAGTATTTT. Residues: CASSTLAGAGSRDTQYF.

The genes are TRBV5-5 and TRBJ1-1; D gene unclear. The CDR3 totals 15 residues. V was trimmed by 3 bases and J by 1 base, leaving 13 bases between them. Germline CDR1 and CDR2: SGHKS and YYEKEE (reference sequence). CDR3 bases: TGTGCCAGCAGCTGGAGGTCCAGCGGGAACACTGAAGCTTTCTTT. Protein: CASSWRSSGNTEAFF.

CDR3 residues: CASSSSGNPTDTQYF. In nucleotides, the CDR3 is TGTGCCAGCAGTTCCAGCGGAAACCCCACAGATACGCAGTATTTT. The rearrangement links TRBV27 to TRBJ2-3; D may be TRBD2 (5 bases). Germline CDR1 reads MNHEY; CDR2 reads SMNVEV (reference sequence). This CDR3 has 15 amino acids. V lost 4 bases and J 2 bases, leaving 13 bases between the germline ends.

This chain links TRBV21-1 with TRBJ2-7; TRBD1, the D gene given by the table, was not confirmed from the DNA. TRBV21-1 is termed a pseudogene. CDR3 size: 12 residues. CDR3 residues: CASSGRGHEQYV. The CDR3 nucleotides read TGTGCCAGCAGCGGAAGGGGGCACGAGCAGTACGTC.

This clone was found many times. The chain has TRBV29-1 and TRBJ2-5; the match to TRBD1 covers 8 bases. The CDR3 length is 14 residues. V lost 5 bases and J lost 6; bases outside the gene matches: 11. In germline, CDR1 is SQVTM, CDR2 ANQGSEA. CDR3 DNA: TGCAGCGTTAGTAGGACAGGGAGTTTGAAGACCCAGTACTTC. Its protein product is CSVSRTGSLKTQYF. The full variable domain, rest sourced from reference TRBV29-1 and TRBJ2-5, is SAVISQKPSRDICQRGTSLTIQCQVDSQVTMMFWYRQQPGQSLTLIATANQGSEATYESGFVIDKFPISRPNLTFSTLTVSNMSPEDSSIYLCSVSRTGSLKTQYFGPGTRLLVL.

The rearrangement uses TRBV19 and TRBJ1-5; no clear D gene. This CDR3 region has 14 residues. V was shortened by 8 bases and J by 2 bases, with 13 bases between the two germline ends. CDR1 LNHDA and CDR2 SQIVND come from the germline V gene (reference sequence). The CDR3 DNA sequence: TGTGCCAGTCGAGTGATCCAGGGCAATCAGCCCCAGCATTTT. Translating gives CASRVIQGNQPQHF.

This chain's CDR3 is CATIYDRGKYGQFF. The DNA for the CDR3 is TGTGCCACCATTTACGACAGGGGAAAATACGGGCAGTTCTTC. The gene calls are TRBV2 and TRBJ2-1; 8 bases map to TRBD1. V was clipped by 10 bases and J by 12 bases; unmatched bases: 17. CDR1 SNHLY and CDR2 FYNNEI come from the germline V gene. The CDR3 has 14 amino acids.

This chain joins TRBV6-4 and TRBJ2-3, with 8 bases that match TRBD2. Germline trimming cut 4 bases from V and 1 base from J; bases unmatched to any gene: 1. The CDR3 length is 14 residues. In germline, CDR1 is MRHNA, CDR2 SNTAGT. The DNA for the CDR3 is TGTGCCAGCAGTGGTAGCGGGGGCACAGATACGCAGTATTTT. Translation gives CASSGSGGTDTQYF.

Concerning this clone itself: Different DNA sequences within this sample yield the same CDR3. The chain combines TRBV18 with TRBJ2-3; no firm D call. Germline assignment: CDR1 KGHSH and CDR2 LQKENI. There are 12 residues in the CDR3. Trimming pared 3 bases from V and 3 bases from J, leaving 4 bases between. The CDR3 loop is CASSPATDTQYF. CDR3 nucleotides: TGTGCCAGCTCACCTGCGACAGATACGCAGTATTTT.

This clone was seen only once. V gene TRBV6-6 combines with J gene TRBJ1-1; TRBD1 might be the D (6 bases). The CDR3 runs 14 residues. V dropped 6 bases and J dropped 4 bases, with 15 bases sitting between them. The germline V gene has CDR1 MNHNY and CDR2 SVGAGI (reference sequence). Here the CDR3 DNA reads TGTGCCAGCAGCCAAACAGGGCCCTCCACTGAAGCTTTCTTT. Its protein is CASSQTGPSTEAFF.

This chain joins TRBV3-1 (or the pseudogene TRBV3-2) and TRBJ1-2; no definite D call. Looked up from germline, CDR1 is LGHDT and CDR2 is YNNKEL (reference sequence). This CDR3 has 15 residues. Trimming stripped 4 bases from V and 7 bases from J, with 19 bases between. Here the CDR3 DNA reads TGTGCCAGCAGCCGGAGTACGGGATCCGCGTCTGGCTACACCTTC. It specifies CASSRSTGSASGYTF.

J is TRBJ2-7 and V is TRBV5-1, with 9 bases identical to TRBD1. V lost 6 bases, J lost 2 bases, and 6 bases stayed unmatched. This CDR3 contains 14 residues. Germline V gene sequence: CDR1 SGHRS, CDR2 YFSETQ. CDR3 sequence reads: CASKLGTGTYEQYF. CDR3 sequence (DNA): TGCGCCAGCAAACTTGGGACAGGGACCTACGAGCAGTACTTC.

The chain joins TRBV10-3 to TRBJ2-3; D not resolved. Germline V gene sequence: CDR1 ENHRY, CDR2 SYGVKD. This CDR3 comprises 11 residues. Trimming cost V 4 bases and J 5 bases, with 4 bases left between them. CDR3 sequence reads: CAISGGDTQYF. In nucleotides, the CDR3 is TGTGCCATCAGTGGAGGAGATACGCAGTATTTT.

This chain connects TRBV5-1 to TRBJ2-1; 12 bases are shared with TRBD2. V dropped 1 base and J dropped 7; count of bases not matched to a gene: 6. Germline CDR1 is SGHRS and CDR2 is YFSETQ. The CDR3 covers 16 residues. CDR3 residues: CASSLLASGRGNEQFF. The CDR3 DNA reads TGCGCCAGCAGCTTGCTCGCTAGCGGGAGGGGAAATGAGCAGTTCTTC.

The rearrangement links TRBV14 to TRBJ1-1, with D possibly being TRBD1 (5 bases). This CDR3 has 13 residues. V lost 6 bases, J lost 0 bases, and 8 bases lay in between. CDR1 is SGHDN, CDR2 FVKESK, per germline. DNA of the CDR3: TGTGCCAGCAGTACAGGTTTGAACACTGAAGCTTTCTTT. Amino acid sequence: CASSTGLNTEAFF. Drawing the rest from reference TRBV14 and TRBJ1-1, the complete variable domain is EAGVTQFPSHSVIEKGQTVTLRCDPISGHDNLYWYRRVMGKEIKFLLHFVKESKQDESGMPNNRFLAERTGGTYSTLKVQPAELEDSGVYFCASSTGLNTEAFFGQGTRLTVV.

The chain carries TRBV29-1 and TRBJ2-1; the D gene is possibly TRBD2 (5 bases). CDR1 SQVTM and CDR2 ANQGSEA come from the germline V gene. The V end lost 0 bases, the J end lost 4 bases, and 13 bases lay between the germline ends. This CDR3 region has 15 residues. The CDR3, as DNA: TGCAGCGTTGAAGATAGTGTACTAGTATACAATGAGCAGTTCTTC. This sequence encodes CSVEDSVLVYNEQFF.

This sequence joins TRBV5-4 and TRBJ2-1, with 8 bases that match TRBD1. Per germline, CDR1 SGHNT and CDR2 YYREEE (reference sequence). CDR3 length: 14 amino acids. V lost 4 bases and J lost 9; bases outside the gene matches: 9. CDR3 region: CASSGGQVEGEQFF. Written as DNA, the CDR3 is TGTGCCAGCAGCGGGGGACAGGTGGAGGGTGAGCAGTTCTTC.